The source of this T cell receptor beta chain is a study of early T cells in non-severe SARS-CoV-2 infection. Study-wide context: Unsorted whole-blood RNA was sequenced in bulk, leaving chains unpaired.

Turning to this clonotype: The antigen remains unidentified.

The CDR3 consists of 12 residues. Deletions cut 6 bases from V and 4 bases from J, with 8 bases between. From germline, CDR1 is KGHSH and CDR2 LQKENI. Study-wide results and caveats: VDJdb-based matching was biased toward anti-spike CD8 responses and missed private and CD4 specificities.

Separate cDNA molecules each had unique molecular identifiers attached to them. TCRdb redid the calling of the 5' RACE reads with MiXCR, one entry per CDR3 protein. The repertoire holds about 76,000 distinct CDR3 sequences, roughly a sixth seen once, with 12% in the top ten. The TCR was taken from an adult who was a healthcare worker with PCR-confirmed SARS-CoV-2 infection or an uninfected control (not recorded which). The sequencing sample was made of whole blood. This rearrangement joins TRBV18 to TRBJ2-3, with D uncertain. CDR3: CASSSPADTQYF. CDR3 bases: TGTGCCAGCTCCTCTCCAGCAGATACGCAGTATTTT.